This T cell receptor beta chain was sequenced in a study of OX40 agonist ivuxolimab in advanced cancers. Points from the study as a whole: In a subset of nonresponders, normalized T-cell clonal expansion was also low.

Points on this clone: Its matching antigen is unknown.

The CDR3 spans 15 residues. Per the germline V gene, CDR1 is SSHAT and CDR2 is FNYEAQ (reference sequence). J lost 5 bases, V lost 1 base, and 7 bases had no gene match. Sequencing was performed with immunoSEQ multiplex PCR; in TCRdb, only in-frame clones are kept and a portion is missing. The data hold around 26,000 clones, with around 86% observed a single time. Exclusion of a patient followed from autoimmune disease history or systemic immunosuppression. The chain links TRBV7-7 to TRBJ2-5, with 7 bases identical to TRBD1. The sequenced sample was CD4+ or CD8+ T cells sorted from blood, obtained in a trial of the OX40 agonist ivuxolimab. The TCR sequence derives from an adult with an advanced solid tumor such as melanoma, head and neck, liver or kidney cancer. The CDR3 DNA follows: TGTGCCAGCAGCTTAGTCAGGGGGTTCACGGAGACCCAGTACTTC. This codes for CASSLVRGFTETQYF.